This TCR beta chain was captured in a study of molecular identifiers for immune sequencing clone quantification. Each CDR3 protein is one row after TCRdb ran MiXCR on the PCR reads. The sample yields a few hundred thousand distinct CDR3 sequences, roughly 25% seen once. The CDR3 runs 14 residues. Per the germline V gene, CDR1 is MNHEY and CDR2 is SVGEGT. This clonotype has ten or more counts. At one end the junction does not follow the germline gene, possibly because of a read error. This sequence was found in a human donor in good health. Some libraries in this study had Jurkat cell RNA spiked in. The chain links TRBV6-2 or TRBV6-3 to TRBJ1-1; TRBD1 matches 7 bases. Sequencing was performed on naive CD8+ T cells from blood, with Jurkat cell RNA spiked in. Regarding subset: FACS-sorted CD8+CD4-CCR7+CD45RA+ naive T cells. The CDR3 nucleotides read TGTGCCAGCAGCTCAGGGGGTTTGAAGACTGAAGCTTTCTTT. Translating it yields CASSSGGLKTEAFF.